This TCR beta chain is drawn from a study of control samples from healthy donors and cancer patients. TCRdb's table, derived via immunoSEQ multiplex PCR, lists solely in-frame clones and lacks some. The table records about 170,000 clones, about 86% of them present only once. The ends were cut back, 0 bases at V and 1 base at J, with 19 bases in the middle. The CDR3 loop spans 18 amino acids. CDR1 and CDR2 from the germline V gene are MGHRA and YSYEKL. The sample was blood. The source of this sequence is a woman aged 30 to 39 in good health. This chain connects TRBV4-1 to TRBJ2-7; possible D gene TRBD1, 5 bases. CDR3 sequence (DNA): TGCGCCAGCAGCCAAGATCCTCTAGGGGCCTATTCTTCCTACGAGCAGTACTTC. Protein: CASSQDPLGAYSSYEQYF.